This TCR beta chain was captured in a study of T cell responses to AZD1222 COVID-19 vaccine. Broader study findings: Donors were chiefly white British, with a greater number of females, and clonal diversity was perhaps underestimated. It was only 6 or 7 AZD1222 recipients who were seropositive at baseline.

With V trimmed by 5 bases and J by 2 bases, 13 bases remained unmatched. The CDR3 is 17 amino acids. Germline lookup yields CDR1 SGHVS and CDR2 FQNEAQ. The protocol was immunoSEQ multiplex PCR, while the TCRdb copy is restricted to in-frame clones and leaves out a portion. The table includes around 70,000 clones, 85% detected once. As concerns this clone: Antigen specificity is unknown.

The V gene is TRBV7-8, the J gene TRBJ2-7, with 9 bases lining up with TRBD2. This clonotype originated in an adult in good health. This sample comprised peripheral blood, obtained on day 0 of AZD1222 vaccination. The CDR3 spells CASSILSGRRRPYEQYF. CDR3 sequence (DNA): TGTGCCAGCAGCATCCTTAGCGGGAGAAGGAGGCCCTACGAGCAGTACTTC.